Shown below are 21 T cell receptor beta chains from a single sample sequenced in a study of cytomegalovirus exposure and HLA in healthy donors. Researchers ran the PCR with 60 Vbeta and 13 Jbeta primers. Data came from immunoSEQ multiplex PCR; TCRdb stores just in-frame clones and leaves some out. Seen here are 140,000 or so clones, over 60% observed once, and the top ten hold around 1.7%. Input material: PBMCs. Every receptor here comes from a woman aged 25-40 years in good health and CMV-seronegative.

This rearrangement joins TRBV7-9 to TRBJ2-2; D perhaps matches TRBD1 (5 bases). Germline V lookup: CDR1 SEHNR, CDR2 FQNEAQ (reference sequence). The CDR3 has 16 amino acids. V was cut by 6 bases and J by 2 bases, with 16 bases left in between. The CDR3 DNA follows: TGTGCCAGCAGGTTACCAGTCGGACACAACACCGGGGAGCTGTTTTTT. As protein: CASRLPVGHNTGELFF.

V gene TRBV6-5 combines with J gene TRBJ2-7; 10 nucleotides align to TRBD2. Germline V gene lookup returns CDR1 MNHEY and CDR2 SVGAGI. With 5 bases clipped from V and 4 bases from J, the junction kept 5 bases outside the gene matches. The CDR3 sequence is 14 residues long. The CDR3 protein is CASSQAGGRYEQYF. CDR3 sequence (DNA): TGTGCCAGCAGTCAAGCGGGGGGGCGGTACGAGCAGTACTTC.

The chain carries TRBV5-1 and TRBJ2-7, with a tentative D call TRBD1 (6 bases). This CDR3 contains 13 residues. Germline V gene lookup returns CDR1 SGHRS and CDR2 YFSETQ. Trimming pared 1 base from V and 6 bases from J, leaving 11 bases between. CDR3: CASSLRAGVEQYF. For the CDR3, the DNA is TGCGCCAGCAGCTTGAGGGCAGGGGTCGAGCAGTACTTC.

The chain employs TRBV6-5 and TRBJ1-3; a weak D match, TRBD1 (6 bases). The CDR3 is 14 residues long. With 4 bases removed from V and 2 bases from J, the gap between germline ends came to 9 bases. Germline values: CDR1 MNHEY, CDR2 SVGAGI. CDR3 nucleotide sequence: TGTGCCAGCAGTTCCCAGGGGACTGGAAACACCATATATTTT. This gives the protein CASSSQGTGNTIYF.

This clone was counted a few times. The rearrangement links TRBV5-6 to TRBJ1-2; 8 positions agree with TRBD1. V lost 0 bases and J lost 7; bases outside the gene matches: 8. The CDR3 is 15 residues long. The V gene's germline CDR1 is SGHDT and CDR2 YYEEEE. For the CDR3, the DNA is TGTGCCAGCAGCTTGGATCACAGGGGGGCGAGTGGCTACACCTTC. This gives the protein CASSLDHRGASGYTF.

The CDR3 sequence is CASSVTRGDTDTQYF. The CDR3 DNA reads as TGTGCCAGCAGCGTAACGCGGGGGGATACAGATACGCAGTATTTT. The rearrangement joins TRBV9 to TRBJ2-3, with 8 bases that match TRBD2. V lost 1 base, J lost 3 bases, and 4 bases stayed unmatched. Germline V gene data show CDR1 as SGDLS and CDR2 as YYNGEE. CDR3 length: 15 amino acids.

The chain links TRBV4-3 to TRBJ2-5; TRBD1 might be the D (6 bases). CDR1 and CDR2 from the germline V gene are LGHNA and YSLEER. Trimming stripped 1 base from V and 4 bases from J, with 13 bases between. This CDR3 has 15 residues. DNA for the CDR3: TGCGCCAGCAGCCAAGCTATCGAAGGGGGAGAGACCCAGTACTTC. The encoded protein is CASSQAIEGGETQYF.

This chain joins TRBV5-4 and TRBJ2-7; no definite D call. This CDR3 is built from 11 residues. Between the trimmed V and J ends, which lost 2 bases and 3 bases, there was a span of 3 bases. Germline V gene data show CDR1 as SGHNT and CDR2 as YYREEE (reference sequence). As DNA, the CDR3 is TGTGCCAGCAGCTTCAACTACGAGCAGTACTTC. This sequence encodes CASSFNYEQYF.

This clone was observed a few times. The chain joins TRBV5-6 to TRBJ2-2; D ambiguous. The CDR3 is 16 residues long. V was trimmed by 1 base and J by 1 base, leaving 11 bases between them. CDR1 is SGHDT, CDR2 YYEEEE, per germline. CDR3 in DNA: TGTGCCAGCAGCTTGCCGCGACATCGGAACACCGGGGAGCTGTTTTTT. This translates into CASSLPRHRNTGELFF. The variable domain in full, with the rest retrieved from reference TRBV5-6 and TRBJ2-2, is DAGVTQSPTHLIKTRGQQVTLRCSPKSGHDTVSWYQQALGQGPQFIFQYYEEEERQRGNFPDRFSGHQFPNYSSELNVNALLLGDSALYLCASSLPRHRNTGELFFGEGSRLTVL.

This clone has just a few counts. An end of the junction differs from the germline gene, which may be a read error. Other DNA sequences within the sample encode an identical CDR3. The V gene is TRBV11-1, the J gene TRBJ2-1; D possibly corresponds to TRBD1 (6 bases). Germline V CDR1 and CDR2: SGHAT, FQDESV (reference sequence). The CDR3 runs to 15 residues. This chain's CDR3 is CASSSYGQSSNEQFF. The CDR3 DNA sequence: TGTGCCAGCAGCTCCTACGGACAGTCCTCCAATGAGCAGTTCTTC.

The genes are TRBV9 and TRBJ2-5; the match to TRBD1 covers 8 bases. V dropped 0 bases and J dropped 3; count of bases not matched to a gene: 4. Germline CDR1 SGDLS, CDR2 YYNGEE. This CDR3 is 15 amino acids long. This CDR3 is CASSVGRTGKETQYF. CDR3 sequence (DNA): TGTGCCAGCAGCGTAGGTAGGACAGGGAAAGAGACCCAGTACTTC.

V usage is TRBV7-3 and J usage is TRBJ1-6, with D maybe TRBD1 (6 bases). Deletions cut 1 base from V and 0 bases from J, with 19 bases between. The CDR3 consists of 20 residues. Germline CDR1 reads SGHTA; CDR2 reads FQGTGA. The CDR3 DNA follows: TGTGCCAGCAGCTTAATAGGTCGGACAGTCGGGGCCTCCTATAATTCACCCCTCCACTTT. This sequence encodes CASSLIGRTVGASYNSPLHF.

V usage is TRBV9 and J usage is TRBJ2-1; TRBD2 aligns across 8 bases. Germline V CDR1 and CDR2: SGDLS, YYNGEE. After removal of 3 bases from V and 1 base from J, the junction contained 3 bases not matched to a gene. The CDR3 is 15 residues long. CDR3 residues: CASSATSASYNEQFF. Written as DNA, the CDR3 is TGTGCCAGCAGCGCGACTAGCGCGTCCTACAATGAGCAGTTCTTC.

The V call is TRBV9, the J call TRBJ1-4; D perhaps matches TRBD1 (6 bases). CDR3 size: 15 residues. Trimming cost V 6 bases and J 7 bases, with 19 bases left between them. The germline gives CDR1 SGDLS, CDR2 YYNGEE. The CDR3 DNA sequence: TGTGCCAGCAACCCGAGAGGGGGGGCTGGTGAAAAACTGTTTTTT. Protein product: CASNPRGGAGEKLFF.

The rearrangement links TRBV10-3 to TRBJ1-2; no clear D. Germline loops: CDR1 ENHRY, CDR2 SYGVKD. The CDR3 is made up of 11 amino acids. Trimming removed 7 bases at V and 9 bases at J, with 12 bases between. The CDR3 coding sequence is TGTGCCATCACCTGGGGAGCGAGCTACACCTTC. Encoded protein: CAITWGASYTF.

In this sample, this clone turned up a few times. The chain carries TRBV10-2 and TRBJ1-2, with 8 bases lining up with TRBD1. This CDR3 has 14 amino acids. CDR1 is WSHSY, CDR2 SAAADI, per germline. Trimming cost V 2 bases and J 8 bases; bases outside gene matches: 7. CDR3 in DNA: TGCGCCAGCAGTGAGCTACGGACAGGGAGCGGCTACACCTTC. Protein: CASSELRTGSGYTF.

This clone was detected only once. This chain joins TRBV6-4 and TRBJ1-1; TRBD1 matches 11 bases. The CDR3 totals 14 residues. The V and J ends lost 6 bases and 2 bases, in that order; junction bases with no gene match: 2. Per the germline V gene, CDR1 is MRHNA and CDR2 is SNTAGT. The CDR3 here is CASRDRGRNTEAFF. The CDR3 DNA is TGTGCCAGCAGGGACAGGGGGCGAAACACTGAAGCTTTCTTT.

The chain links TRBV6-5 to TRBJ1-2, with TRBD1 matching over 8 bases. This CDR3 is 16 amino acids long. The V gene end was trimmed by 0 bases and the J gene end by 2 bases; junction bases not matched to a gene: 5. Per the germline V gene, CDR1 is MNHEY and CDR2 is SVGAGI. Written as DNA, the CDR3 is TGTGCCAGCAGTTACTCGAGTGCAGGGGGCAACTATGGCTACACCTTC. This translates into CASSYSSAGGNYGYTF.

This clone has a handful of counts. DNA of the CDR3: TGTGCCAGCAGCTTGACTAGCGGGGGGGCCTACGAGCAGTACTTC. The encoded protein is CASSLTSGGAYEQYF. The chain has TRBV5-5 and TRBJ2-7, with 13 bases lining up with TRBD2. Per germline, CDR1 SGHKS and CDR2 YYEKEE (reference sequence). J lost 2 bases, V lost 1 base, and 0 bases had no gene match. The CDR3 is 15 amino acids.

This clone was picked up a small number of times. This chain links TRBV4-3 with TRBJ1-4; 11 bases are shared with TRBD1. J was trimmed by 8 bases and V by 0 bases; bases with no gene match: 5. The CDR3 extends over 16 amino acids. Germline CDR1 LGHNA, CDR2 YSLEER. The CDR3 nucleotides are TGCGCCAGCAGCCAAGATCCCGGGACAGGGGGGGAAAAACTGTTTTTT. It yields the protein CASSQDPGTGGEKLFF.

The J gene is TRBJ2-5, the V gene TRBV11-2; 8 nucleotides agree with TRBD2. The V gene's germline CDR1 is SGHAT and CDR2 FQNNGV. CDR3 length: 16 residues. Unmatched junction bases numbered 15, after V lost 5 bases and J lost 7 bases. CDR3 nucleotides: TGTGCCAGCAGCCCGGACTTAGCGGGGCTCTATTCGACCCAGTACTTC. The encoded protein is CASSPDLAGLYSTQYF.